The clone carrying this T cell receptor (beta chain) was observed a handful of times. The antigen is not known. This sample was taken from a study of T-cell memory formation after mild COVID-19. Study summary: TCR clustering was largely donor specific. Study-wide results and limits: There was no confirmation that second-wave clones peaking on day 37 were SARS-CoV-2 specific. Clones that got smaller from day 15 to 85 had even CD4/CD8, while clones growing later tipped toward CD4+.

This CDR3 is 14 amino acids long. V lost 3 bases to trimming and J lost 5 bases, with 11 bases between them. 5'RACE with constant-segment primers built TCRalpha and TCRbeta cDNA libraries with UMIs. In TCRdb, the 5' RACE reads were re-called with MiXCR into one record per CDR3 protein. Among a few hundred thousand distinct CDR3 sequences listed, 24% were seen once. The rearrangement joins TRBV12-3 or TRBV12-4 to TRBJ1-5; maybe TRBD1 (6 bases). The sequencing sample was made of PBMCs or a T cell subset sorted from them (not recorded which). This clonotype was obtained from an adult woman who had mild COVID-19 (a few samples of this study predate the infection). Cell type and time point are not known. The chain's CDR3 is CASSFQGGYQPQHF. CDR3 coding DNA: TGTGCCAGCAGTTTCCAAGGGGGTTATCAGCCCCAGCATTTT.